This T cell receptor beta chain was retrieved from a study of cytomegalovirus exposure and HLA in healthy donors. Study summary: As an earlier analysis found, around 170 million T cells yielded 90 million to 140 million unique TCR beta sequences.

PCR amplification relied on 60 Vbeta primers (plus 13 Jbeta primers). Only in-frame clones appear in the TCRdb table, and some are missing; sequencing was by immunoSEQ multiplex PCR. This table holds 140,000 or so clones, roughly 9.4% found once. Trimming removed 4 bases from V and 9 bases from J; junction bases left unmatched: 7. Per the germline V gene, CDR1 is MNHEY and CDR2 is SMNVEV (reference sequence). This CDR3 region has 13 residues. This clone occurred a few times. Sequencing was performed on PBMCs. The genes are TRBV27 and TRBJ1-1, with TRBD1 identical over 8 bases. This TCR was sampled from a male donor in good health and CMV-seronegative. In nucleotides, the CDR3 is TGTGCCAGCAGTTCCCGGACAGGGTGGAAAGCTTTCTTT. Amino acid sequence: CASSSRTGWKAFF.